This T cell receptor beta chain derives from a study of shared clonotypes between healthy human individuals. The V end was cut by 4 bases, the J end by 8 bases, with 19 bases between. The CDR3 is 15 amino acids. CDR1 and CDR2 from the germline V gene are SGHRS and YFSETQ. Here immunoSEQ multiplex PCR was the method, and the copy in TCRdb shows in-frame clones only, minus some. The data show around 2.5 million clones, under 95% seen once. This TCR derives from a man younger than 35 in good health. Some clones in this sample may be carry-over from other donors' samples. Source material: naive CD4+ T cells from PBMCs. The sample's subset: CD45RA+ positively selected. V is TRBV5-1 and J is TRBJ2-1; possibly TRBD2 for D (5 bases). The CDR3 reads CASSHSVFGLDEQFF. Here the CDR3 DNA reads TGCGCCAGCAGCCATAGCGTGTTCGGGTTGGATGAGCAGTTCTTC. The full variable domain, completed using reference TRBV5-1 and TRBJ2-1, is KAGVTQTPRYLIKTRGQQVTLSCSPISGHRSVSWYQQTPGQGLQFLFEYFSETQRNKGNFPGRFSGRQFSNSRSEMNVSTLELGDSALYLCASSHSVFGLDEQFFGPGTRLTVL.